This is a list of T cell receptor beta chains from one sample in a study of OX40 agonist ivuxolimab in advanced cancers. Data came from immunoSEQ multiplex PCR; TCRdb stores just in-frame clones and leaves some out. This sample has tens of thousands of clones, with roughly 84% found just once. The sample here was CD4+ or CD8+ T cells sorted from blood, taken in a trial of the OX40 agonist ivuxolimab. These receptors all come from an adult with an advanced solid tumor such as melanoma, head and neck, liver or kidney cancer. Both conserved end residues are part of each CDR3.

>TRBV30|TRBJ2-1
CAWSVGQGRFF
>TRBV5-6|TRBJ2-1
CASSLTGSTNEQFF
>TRBV7-9|TRBJ2-7
CASSGAGTPSYEQYF
>TRBV15|TRBJ1-5
CATSREAQAYQPQHF
>TRBV6-6|TRBJ2-2
CASRQQGAGELFF
>TRBV5-1|TRBJ2-5
CASSFQGDQETQYF
>TRBV15|TRBJ1-4
CATSRDLQNEKLFF
>TRBV28|TRBJ1-4
CASSSPGLPDEKLFF
>TRBV19|TRBJ1-5
CASSTRDGVRNQPQHF
>TRBV19|TRBJ2-3
CASRRGGHPGTDTQYF
>TRBV19|TRBJ1-2
CASNSLGQIDGYTF
>TRBV4-2|TRBJ2-2
CASSKTGGSNTGELFF
>TRBV4-1|TRBJ2-7
CASSAGHSYEQYF